There are a few counts of the clone carrying this T cell receptor beta chain. Its specificity is unknown. After removal of 2 bases from V and 3 bases from J, the junction contained 8 bases not matched to a gene. The V gene's germline CDR1 is KGHDR and CDR2 SFDVKD. The CDR3 covers 18 residues. The data originate from a study of CD8 T cells in ankylosing spondylitis. Each CDR3 protein gets one entry after TCRdb re-called the 5' RACE reads with MiXCR. The data hold about 450,000 distinct CDR3 sequences, with around 26% observed a single time. Study conclusions and caveats: Disease-linked clones proved CD8+ and comparatively uncommon in peripheral blood. Clones linked to disease were reported to show significant enrichment in matched ankylosing spondylitis synovial fluid. One TCR beta motif, made up of roughly 8 highly homologous variants, appeared characteristic of ankylosing spondylitis blood.

The chain has TRBV24-1 and TRBJ2-6, with 8 bases matching TRBD1. The receptor comes from a male donor with ankylosing spondylitis. Sequenced material: blood, either unsorted or a sorted T cell fraction (not recorded which). CDR3: CATSDWKLDRVGANVLTF. In DNA, the CDR3 is TGTGCCACCAGTGATTGGAAGTTGGACAGGGTTGGGGCCAACGTCCTGACTTTC.